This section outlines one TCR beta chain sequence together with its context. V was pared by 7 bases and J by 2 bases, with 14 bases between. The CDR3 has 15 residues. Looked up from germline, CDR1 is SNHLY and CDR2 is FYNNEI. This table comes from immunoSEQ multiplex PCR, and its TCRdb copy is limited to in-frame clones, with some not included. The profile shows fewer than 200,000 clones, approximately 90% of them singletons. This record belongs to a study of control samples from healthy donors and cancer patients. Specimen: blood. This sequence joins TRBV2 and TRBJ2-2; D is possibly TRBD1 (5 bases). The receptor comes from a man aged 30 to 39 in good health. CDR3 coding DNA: TGTGCCAGCAACCCGAGGACACTTAACACCGGGGAGCTGTTTTTT. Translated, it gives CASNPRTLNTGELFF.